The 3 T cell receptor beta chains below all came from one sample that was sequenced in a study of blood T cell repertoires in COVID-19. Produced via immunoSEQ multiplex PCR; TCRdb's table is partial and in-frame only. The sample has hundreds of thousands of clones, 82% seen once. Sequencing was done on a sample of peripheral blood. The receptors shown here come from a woman older than 75 with active or convalescent COVID-19.

This rearrangement joins TRBV6-5 to TRBJ2-2; TRBD1 aligns across 9 bases. The germline gives CDR1 MNHEY, CDR2 SVGAGI. The CDR3 spans 14 residues. V was pared by 11 bases and J by 3 bases, with 7 bases of the junction left unmatched. CDR3 region: CAGGTGLDTGELFF. CDR3 nucleotide sequence: TGTGCCGGGGGGACAGGGTTGGACACCGGGGAGCTGTTTTTT.

The chain carries TRBV18 and TRBJ2-1; 10 positions match TRBD2. Germline lookup yields CDR1 KGHSH and CDR2 LQKENI. With V trimmed by 2 bases and J by 8 bases, 9 bases remained unmatched. The CDR3 has 16 amino acids. DNA of the CDR3: TGTGCCAGCTCACCAGTAGCGGGAGGCCCTGGTGATGAGCAGTTCTTC. Translation gives CASSPVAGGPGDEQFF.

The CDR3 spells CASSSGQPSWEAFF. Here the CDR3 DNA reads TGCGCCAGCAGCTCCGGACAGCCATCTTGGGAAGCTTTCTTT. The V gene is TRBV5-1, the J gene TRBJ1-1; tentatively, D is TRBD1 (6 bases). Germline-derived CDR1 and CDR2 are SGHRS and YFSETQ. V was clipped by 3 bases and J by 8 bases, with 17 bases between them. The CDR3 loop spans 14 amino acids.